A selection of T cell receptor beta chains follows, all from one sample in a study of CD8+CD57+ T cells in acquired aplastic anemia. TCRdb re-derived calls from the reads in MiXCR, one entry per CDR3 protein. The sample records a few hundred thousand distinct CDR3 sequences, 61% being singletons. Sequenced sample: sorted CD4+, CD8+, or CD8+CD57+ T cells (not recorded which) from PBMCs. These receptors all stem from a human donor in good health. Both conserved end residues are trimmed from each CDR3. The size field is filled for only some rows; it gives once, few, many or a size class.

>NA|TRBJ1-4|TRBV7-9|12
ASSLTEINEKLF
>NA|TRBJ2-1|TRBV20-1|13
SAATLERESAEQF
>NA|TRBJ2-7|TRBV7-9|11
ASVRLVPYEQY
>NA|TRBJ2-2|TRBV6-4|10
ASSYSGGELF
>NA|TRBJ2-2|TRBV10-2|15
ASSESGTGTSTGELF
>many|TRBJ2-2|TRBV29-1|12
STSGTGGGGELF
>NA|TRBJ1-2|TRBV29-1|14
VLLCRTRAQGNGYT
>many|TRBJ2-3|TRBV20-1|14
SARGVDGPATDTQY
>NA|TRBJ2-3|TRBV7-9|13
ASSPKGQGAGTQY
>NA|TRBJ2-7|TRBV10-2|10
ASSESGGEQY
>many|TRBJ2-1|TRBV5-1|9
ASSLLNEQF
>many|TRBJ2-1|TRBV14|15
ASSQSWTSGGAHEQF
>NA|TRBJ2-1|TRBV9|13
ASSKDWSSYNEQF
>few|TRBJ1-3|TRBV10-3|14
AIRIQGQGAGNTIY
>many|TRBJ1-1|TRBV25-1|10
ASSLTNTEAF
>few|TRBJ2-7|TRBV19|12
ASSVGLFNYEQY
>many|TRBJ2-7|TRBV6-1|14
ASSVLIAGGPWEQY
>NA|TRBJ2-7|TRBV7-6|13
ASSLGAGGVYGQY
>many|TRBJ2-7|TRBV24-1|11
ATSDGRGSEQY
>NA|TRBJ2-1|TRBV3-1|13
ASSQDQASYNEQF
>NA|TRBJ1-4|TRBV20-1|12
SARVWTTNEKLF
>once|TRBJ2-1|TRBV20-1|10
SYSEGYNEQF
>NA|TRBJ2-2|TRBV19|10
ASQANTGELF
>NA|TRBJ2-3|TRBV7-9|10
ASSRKTETQY